This TCR beta chain was retrieved from a study of spatial heterogeneity in lung cancer. Study results and caveats: For expanded intratumoral alpha and beta TCRs, counts tracked tumor mutation counts.

A single record per CDR3 protein comes from TCRdb applying MiXCR to the 5' RACE reads. The sample records approximately 4,900 distinct CDR3 sequences, around a third being singletons. Sample time point: sample taken at primary tumor resection. Whole RNA, isolated from tumor, nontumor lung or frozen PBMC, was sequenced without prior sorting. Germline lookup yields CDR1 KGHSH and CDR2 LQKENI. This CDR3 is built from 15 residues. The trim removed 3 bases at V and 2 bases at J, leaving 4 bases unmatched. This clonotype appeared many times. Its target is unknown. This TCR derives from a male donor with early-stage non-small cell lung cancer. The chain has TRBV18 and TRBJ2-5; the match to TRBD2 covers 9 bases. The source was lung tumor tissue, collected at surgery. This CDR3 reads CASSPSGGVQETQYF. The DNA of the CDR3 is TGTGCCAGCTCACCTAGCGGGGGAGTTCAAGAGACCCAGTACTTC.